The clone carrying this TCR beta chain was counted a single time. The antigen is not known. Repertoires were generated with immunoSEQ multiplex PCR, while TCRdb's copy carries only in-frame clones and drops some. The table lists about 380,000 clones, about 97% of them singletons. This sample is part of a study of shared clonotypes between healthy human individuals. The CDR3 has 15 residues. Germline V gives CDR1 KGHSH, CDR2 LQKENI. The V gene end was trimmed by 4 bases and the J gene end by 4 bases; junction bases not matched to a gene: 6. General study points: Naive subsets tended to show greater estimated richness than memory subsets.

The sequencing input was memory CD8+ T cells sorted from blood. Regarding subset: CD45RO+ cells pooled with CCR7-negative TemRA cells. This TCR was recovered from a man aged 25-45 years in good health. This chain joins TRBV18 and TRBJ1-3; 8 bases align to TRBD1. The CDR3 region is CASSLGTGGGNTIYF. DNA for the CDR3: TGTGCCAGCTCACTGGGGACAGGAGGAGGAAACACCATATATTTT.